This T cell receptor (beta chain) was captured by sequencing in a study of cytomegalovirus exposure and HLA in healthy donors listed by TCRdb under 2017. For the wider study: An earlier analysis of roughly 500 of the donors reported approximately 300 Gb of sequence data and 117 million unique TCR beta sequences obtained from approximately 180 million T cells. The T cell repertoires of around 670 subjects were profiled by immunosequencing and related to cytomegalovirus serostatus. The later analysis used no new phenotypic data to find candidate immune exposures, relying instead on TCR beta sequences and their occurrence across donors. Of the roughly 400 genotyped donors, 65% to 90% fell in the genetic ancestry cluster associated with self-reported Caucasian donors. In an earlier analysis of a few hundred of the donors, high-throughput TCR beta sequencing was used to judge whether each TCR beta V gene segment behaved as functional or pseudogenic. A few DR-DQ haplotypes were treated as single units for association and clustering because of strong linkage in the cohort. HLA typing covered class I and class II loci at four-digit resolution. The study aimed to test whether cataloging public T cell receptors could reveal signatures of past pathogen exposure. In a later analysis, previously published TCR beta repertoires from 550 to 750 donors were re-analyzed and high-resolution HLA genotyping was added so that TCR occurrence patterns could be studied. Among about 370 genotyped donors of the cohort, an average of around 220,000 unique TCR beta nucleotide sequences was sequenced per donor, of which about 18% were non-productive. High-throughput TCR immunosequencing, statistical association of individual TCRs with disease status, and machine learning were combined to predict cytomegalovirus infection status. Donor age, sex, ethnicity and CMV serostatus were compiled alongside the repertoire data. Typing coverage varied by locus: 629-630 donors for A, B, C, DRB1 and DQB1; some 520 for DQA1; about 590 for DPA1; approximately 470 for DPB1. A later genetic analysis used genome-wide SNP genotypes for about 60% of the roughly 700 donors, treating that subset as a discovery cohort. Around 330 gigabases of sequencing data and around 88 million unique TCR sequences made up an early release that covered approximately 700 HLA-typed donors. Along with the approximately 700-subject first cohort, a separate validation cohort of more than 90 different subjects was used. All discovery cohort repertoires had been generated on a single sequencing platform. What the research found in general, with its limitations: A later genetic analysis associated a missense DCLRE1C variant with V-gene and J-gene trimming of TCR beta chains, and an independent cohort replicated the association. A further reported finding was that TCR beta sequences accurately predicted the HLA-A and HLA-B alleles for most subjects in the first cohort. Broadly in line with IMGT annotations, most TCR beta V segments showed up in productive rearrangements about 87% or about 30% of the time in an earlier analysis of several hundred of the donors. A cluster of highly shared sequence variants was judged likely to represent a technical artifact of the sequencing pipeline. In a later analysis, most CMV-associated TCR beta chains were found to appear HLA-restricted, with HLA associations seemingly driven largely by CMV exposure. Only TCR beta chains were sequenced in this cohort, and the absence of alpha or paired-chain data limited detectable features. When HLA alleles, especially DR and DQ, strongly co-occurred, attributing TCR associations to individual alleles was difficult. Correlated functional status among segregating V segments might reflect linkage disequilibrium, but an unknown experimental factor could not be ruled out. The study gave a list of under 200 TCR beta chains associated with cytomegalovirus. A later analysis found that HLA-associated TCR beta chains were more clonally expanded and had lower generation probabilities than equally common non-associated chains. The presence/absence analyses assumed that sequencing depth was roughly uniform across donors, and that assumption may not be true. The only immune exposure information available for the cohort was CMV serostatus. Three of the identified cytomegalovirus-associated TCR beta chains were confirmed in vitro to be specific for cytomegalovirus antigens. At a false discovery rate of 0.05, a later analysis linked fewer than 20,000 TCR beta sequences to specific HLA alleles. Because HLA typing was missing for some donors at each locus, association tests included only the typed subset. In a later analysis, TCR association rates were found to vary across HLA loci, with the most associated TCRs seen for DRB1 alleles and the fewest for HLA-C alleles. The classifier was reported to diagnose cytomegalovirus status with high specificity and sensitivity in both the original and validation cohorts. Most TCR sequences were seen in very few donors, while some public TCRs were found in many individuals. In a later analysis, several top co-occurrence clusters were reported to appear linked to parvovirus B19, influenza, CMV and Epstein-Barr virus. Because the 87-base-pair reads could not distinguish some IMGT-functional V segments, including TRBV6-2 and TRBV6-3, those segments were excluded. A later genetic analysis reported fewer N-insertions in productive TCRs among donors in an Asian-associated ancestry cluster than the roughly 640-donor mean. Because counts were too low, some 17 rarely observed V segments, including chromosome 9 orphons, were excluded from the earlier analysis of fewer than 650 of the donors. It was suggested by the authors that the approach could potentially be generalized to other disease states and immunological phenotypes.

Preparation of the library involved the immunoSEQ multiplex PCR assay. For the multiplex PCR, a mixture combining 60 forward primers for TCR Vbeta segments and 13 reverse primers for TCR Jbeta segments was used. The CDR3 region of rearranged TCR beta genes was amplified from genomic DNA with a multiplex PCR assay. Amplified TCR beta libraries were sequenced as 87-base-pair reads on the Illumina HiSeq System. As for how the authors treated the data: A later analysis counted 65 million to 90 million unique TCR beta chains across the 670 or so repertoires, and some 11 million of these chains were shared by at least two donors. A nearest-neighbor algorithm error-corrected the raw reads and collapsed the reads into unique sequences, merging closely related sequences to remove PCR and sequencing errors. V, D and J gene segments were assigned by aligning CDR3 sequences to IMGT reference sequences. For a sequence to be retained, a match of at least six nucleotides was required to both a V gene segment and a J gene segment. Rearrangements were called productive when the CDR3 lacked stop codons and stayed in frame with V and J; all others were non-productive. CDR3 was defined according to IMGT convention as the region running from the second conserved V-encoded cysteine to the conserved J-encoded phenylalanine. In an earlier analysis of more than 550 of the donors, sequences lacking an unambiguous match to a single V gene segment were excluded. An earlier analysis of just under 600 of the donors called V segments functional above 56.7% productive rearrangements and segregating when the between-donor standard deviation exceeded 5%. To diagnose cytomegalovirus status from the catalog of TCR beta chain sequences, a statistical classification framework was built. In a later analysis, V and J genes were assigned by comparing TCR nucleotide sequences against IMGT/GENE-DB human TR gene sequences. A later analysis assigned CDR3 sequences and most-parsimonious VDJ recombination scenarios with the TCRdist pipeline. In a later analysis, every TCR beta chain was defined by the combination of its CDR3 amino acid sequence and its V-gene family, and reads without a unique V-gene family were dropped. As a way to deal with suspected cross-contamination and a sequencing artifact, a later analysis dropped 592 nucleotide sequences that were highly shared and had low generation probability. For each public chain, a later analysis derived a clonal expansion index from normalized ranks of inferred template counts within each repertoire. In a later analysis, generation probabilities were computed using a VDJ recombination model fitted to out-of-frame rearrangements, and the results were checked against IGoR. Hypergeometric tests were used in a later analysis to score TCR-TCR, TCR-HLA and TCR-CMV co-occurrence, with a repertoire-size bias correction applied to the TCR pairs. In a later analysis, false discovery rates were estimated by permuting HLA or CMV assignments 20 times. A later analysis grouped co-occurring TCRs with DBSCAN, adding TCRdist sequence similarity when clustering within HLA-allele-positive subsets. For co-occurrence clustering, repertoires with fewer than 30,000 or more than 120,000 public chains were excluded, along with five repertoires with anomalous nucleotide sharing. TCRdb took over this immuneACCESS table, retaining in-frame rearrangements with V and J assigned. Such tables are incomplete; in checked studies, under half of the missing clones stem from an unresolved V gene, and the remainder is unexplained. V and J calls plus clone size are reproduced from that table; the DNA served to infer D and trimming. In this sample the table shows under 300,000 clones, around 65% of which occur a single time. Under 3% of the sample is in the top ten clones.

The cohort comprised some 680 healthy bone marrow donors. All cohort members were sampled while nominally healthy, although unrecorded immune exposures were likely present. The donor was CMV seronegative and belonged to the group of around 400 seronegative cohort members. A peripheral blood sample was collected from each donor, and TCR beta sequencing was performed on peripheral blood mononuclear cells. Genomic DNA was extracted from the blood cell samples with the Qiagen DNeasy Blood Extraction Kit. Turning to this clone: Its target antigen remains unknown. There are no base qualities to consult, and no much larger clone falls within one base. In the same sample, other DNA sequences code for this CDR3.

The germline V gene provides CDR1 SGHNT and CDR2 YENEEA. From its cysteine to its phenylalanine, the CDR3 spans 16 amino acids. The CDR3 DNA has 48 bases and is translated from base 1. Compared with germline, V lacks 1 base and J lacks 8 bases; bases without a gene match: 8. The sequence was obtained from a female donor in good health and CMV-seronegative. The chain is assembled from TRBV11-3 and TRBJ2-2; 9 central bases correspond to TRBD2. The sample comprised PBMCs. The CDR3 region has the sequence CASSLVRPSGTGELFF. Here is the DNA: TGTGCCAGCAGCTTAGTACGGCCTAGCGGGACGGGGGAGCTGTTTTTT.